Described below is a single TCR beta chain sequence and its context. The junction had 6 bases not matched to a gene; V was cut back by 0 bases and J by 6 bases. This CDR3 has 15 amino acids. Germline CDR1 reads SGDLS; CDR2 reads YYNGEE. These data are taken from a study of blood T cell repertoires in COVID-19. Study-wide context: The United States, Italy and Spain were the sources of the acute and convalescent COVID-19 samples.

The method was immunoSEQ multiplex PCR; TCRdb's version includes in-frame clones alone and lacks a portion of them. The sample carries 220,000 or so clones, around 90% recorded once. Participant ages covered roughly 18 to 89 years across about 25 US areas. A COVID-19 case had been met by exposed participants during the 2 weeks before study entry. Sequenced material: PBMCs or T cells enriched from blood (not recorded which). The rearrangement links TRBV9 to TRBJ2-5; 9 bases are a match to TRBD1. The source of this sequence is a man between 25 and 39 years old who had been exposed to COVID-19. The CDR3 reads CASSVAPTGGQTQYF. The CDR3 nucleotides read TGTGCCAGCAGCGTAGCTCCCACAGGGGGCCAGACCCAGTACTTC.